The sequence of this T cell receptor (beta chain) was determined in a study of cytomegalovirus exposure and HLA in healthy donors. V lost 1 base, J lost 1 base, and 2 bases stayed unmatched. Germline lookup yields CDR1 PRHDT and CDR2 FYEKMQ (reference sequence). The CDR3 loop spans 15 amino acids. PCR employed 60 Vbeta and 13 Jbeta primers. Assay used: immunoSEQ multiplex PCR; TCRdb lists only in-frame clones, some missing. This table has roughly 190,000 clones, roughly four fifths appearing once. The sequencing input was PBMCs. The clonotype comes from a man aged 18 to 29 in good health and CMV-seronegative. The genes are TRBV13 and TRBJ2-3; 7 bases are shared with TRBD1. CDR3 sequence: CASSLDTGGTDTQYF. The CDR3, as DNA: TGTGCCAGCAGCTTAGACACAGGGGGCACAGATACGCAGTATTTT. Together with reference TRBV13 and TRBJ2-3, the CDR3 gives the full variable domain: AAGVIQSPRHLIKEKRETATLKCYPIPRHDTVYWYQQGPGQDPQFLISFYEKMQSDKGSIPDRFSAQQFSDYHSELNMSSLELGDSALYFCASSLDTGGTDTQYFGPGTRLTVL.